This entry is about one TCR beta chain. V was pared by 6 bases and J by 6 bases, with 21 bases between. This CDR3 spans 15 amino acids. Germline V lookup: CDR1 SGHTA, CDR2 FQGNSA. This sample is part of a study of blood T cell repertoires in COVID-19. Assay used: immunoSEQ multiplex PCR; TCRdb lists only in-frame clones, some missing. The table includes about 170,000 clones, roughly 85% detected once. The chain joins TRBV7-2 to TRBJ2-7; D may be TRBD1 (6 bases). This TCR derives from a woman in her 70s in a cohort exposed to, infected with or recovered from COVID-19 (not recorded which). Sequenced input: PBMCs or T cells enriched from blood (not recorded which). CDR3 sequence (DNA): TGTGCCAGCAGGGCCTCGGTGGGGGCCTCTAGCGAGCAGTACTTC. Protein product: CASRASVGASSEQYF.